This T cell receptor (beta chain) was captured in a study of cytomegalovirus exposure and HLA in healthy donors (dated by TCRdb to the late 2010s). For context, the study as a whole: According to an earlier analysis of a few hundred of the donors, some 180 million T cells yielded 120 million or so unique TCR beta sequences and more than 250 Gb of sequence data. An early release covering over 500 HLA-typed donors comprised about 300 gigabases of sequencing data and around 80 million unique TCR sequences. Of the approximately 400 genotyped donors, 65% to 90% were placed in the genetic ancestry cluster associated with self-reported Caucasian donors. The study aimed to test whether signatures of past pathogen exposure could be identified by cataloging public T cell receptors. The study used immunosequencing to profile the T cell repertoires of approximately 690 subjects and linked those repertoires to cytomegalovirus serostatus. Along with the roughly 700-subject first cohort, a separate validation cohort of over 90 different subjects was used. To predict cytomegalovirus infection status, the study brought together high-throughput TCR immunosequencing, statistical association of individual TCRs with disease status, and machine learning. To study patterns of TCR occurrence, a later analysis re-analyzed previously published TCR beta repertoires from under 750 donors and added high-resolution HLA genotyping. Rather than drawing on any new phenotypic data, the later analysis identified candidate immune exposures from TCR beta sequences and the way those sequences occurred across donors. In an earlier analysis of around 540 of the donors, high-throughput TCR beta sequencing was used to judge whether each TCR beta V gene segment behaved as functional or pseudogenic. Donor age, sex, ethnicity and CMV serostatus were collected together with the repertoire data. Genome-wide SNP genotypes for about 55% of the 666 donors were used in a later genetic analysis, which treated that subset as a discovery cohort. All discovery cohort repertoires had been generated using a single sequencing platform. HLA typing included class I and class II loci at four-digit resolution. Typing coverage differed by locus: A, B, C, DRB1 and DQB1 were typed in roughly 620-630 donors, DQA1 in about 560, DPA1 in 600 to 610, and DPB1 in just under 490. Because of strong linkage in the cohort, roughly five DR-DQ haplotypes were treated as single units for association and clustering. Among approximately 370 genotyped donors of the cohort, an average of approximately 200,000 unique TCR beta nucleotide sequences was sequenced per donor, of which 15% to 20% were non-productive. Broader findings and caveats from the paper: According to a later genetic analysis, donors in an Asian-associated ancestry cluster had fewer N-insertions in productive TCRs than the approximately 630-donor mean. Strong co-occurrence of HLA alleles, especially DR and DQ, made assigning TCR associations to individual alleles difficult. According to the authors, the approach could potentially be generalized to other disease states and immunological phenotypes. The only immune exposure information available for the cohort was CMV serostatus. Sequencing depth was assumed to be roughly uniform across donors in the presence/absence analyses, though that assumption may not hold. A later analysis associated 16,951 TCR beta sequences with specific HLA alleles at a false discovery rate of 0.05. HLA typing was unavailable for some donors at each locus, so association tests used only the typed subset. In both the original and validation cohorts, the classifier was reported to diagnose cytomegalovirus status with high specificity and sensitivity. In a later genetic analysis, a missense DCLRE1C variant was associated with V-gene and J-gene trimming of TCR beta chains, and the association was replicated in an independent cohort. The cohort was sequenced for TCR beta chains only, and without alpha or paired-chain data the features that could be detected were limited. The study gave a list of some 150 TCR beta chains associated with cytomegalovirus. A further reported finding was that TCR beta sequences accurately predicted the HLA-A and HLA-B alleles for most subjects in the first cohort. Most CMV-associated TCR beta chains appeared to be HLA-restricted in a later analysis, and the HLA associations seemed to be driven largely by CMV exposure. In an earlier analysis of approximately 590 of the donors, most TCR beta V segments appeared in productive rearrangements about 87% or about 30% of the time, broadly matching IMGT annotations. A cluster of highly shared sequence variants was judged likely to represent a technical artifact of the sequencing pipeline. In a later analysis, TCR association rates were found to vary across HLA loci, with the most associated TCRs seen for DRB1 alleles and the fewest for HLA-C alleles. A few of the identified cytomegalovirus-associated TCR beta chains were confirmed in vitro to be specific for cytomegalovirus antigens. Compared with equally common non-associated chains, HLA-associated TCR beta chains in a later analysis were more clonally expanded and had lower generation probabilities. While some public TCRs were present in many individuals, most TCR sequences turned up only very rarely across donors. Because counts were too low, around 18 rarely observed V segments, including chromosome 9 orphons, were left out of the earlier analysis of 587 of the donors. According to a later analysis, parvovirus B19, influenza, CMV and Epstein-Barr virus appeared linked to several top co-occurrence clusters. Linkage disequilibrium might explain the correlated functional status among segregating V segments, but an unknown experimental factor could not be ruled out. The 87-base-pair reads could not distinguish some IMGT-functional V segments, including TRBV6-2 and TRBV6-3, so those segments were excluded.

Deletion took 7 bases off V and 6 bases off J, with a span of 10 bases between the germline ends. Measured from the cysteine to the phenylalanine, the CDR3 is 11 residues long. Of all the DNA, just the CDR3 is kept, 33 bases in frame from base 1. The germline V gene specifies MDHEN as CDR1 and SYDVKM as CDR2. This clone was observed a few times. The antigen this receptor binds is unknown. No base quality values were provided; no much bigger clone lies one nucleotide off. Library preparation used the immunoSEQ multiplex PCR assay. For the multiplex PCR, a mixture combining 60 forward primers for TCR Vbeta segments and 13 reverse primers for TCR Jbeta segments was used. The CDR3 region of rearranged TCR beta genes was amplified from genomic DNA by a multiplex PCR assay. The amplified TCR beta libraries were sequenced on the Illumina HiSeq System as 87-base-pair reads. The original methods were these. A later analysis tallied about 77 million unique TCR beta chains across the 666 repertoires, and about 10 million of those chains were shared by two or more donors. To remove PCR and sequencing errors, raw reads were error-corrected and collapsed into unique sequences using a nearest-neighbor algorithm that merged closely related sequences. CDR3 sequences were aligned to IMGT reference sequences to assign V, D and J gene segments. For a sequence to be retained, a match of at least six nucleotides was required to both a V gene segment and a J gene segment. A rearrangement counted as productive if the CDR3 had no stop codons and remained in frame with V and J, and every other rearrangement counted as non-productive. CDR3 was defined by IMGT convention, running from the second conserved V-encoded cysteine to the conserved J-encoded phenylalanine. In an earlier analysis of around 570 of the donors, sequences lacking an unambiguous match to a single V gene segment were excluded. In an earlier analysis of 500 to 750 of the donors, V segments were called functional above 56.7% productive rearrangements and were called segregating when the between-donor standard deviation exceeded 5%. A statistical classification framework was built for diagnosing cytomegalovirus status from the catalog of TCR beta chain sequences. V and J gene assignment, in a later analysis, came from comparing TCR nucleotide sequences with IMGT/GENE-DB human TR gene sequences. In a later analysis, CDR3 sequences and most-parsimonious VDJ recombination scenarios were assigned using the TCRdist pipeline. In a later analysis, each TCR beta chain was defined by its CDR3 amino acid sequence together with its V-gene family, and reads lacking a unique V-gene family were excluded. As a way to deal with suspected cross-contamination and a sequencing artifact, a later analysis dropped roughly 620 nucleotide sequences that were highly shared and had low generation probability. A later analysis calculated a clonal expansion index for each public chain from normalized within-repertoire ranks of inferred template counts. In a later analysis, generation probabilities were computed using a VDJ recombination model fitted to out-of-frame rearrangements, and the results were checked against IGoR. A later analysis scored TCR-TCR, TCR-HLA and TCR-CMV co-occurrence with hypergeometric tests, applying a repertoire-size bias correction to TCR pairs. To estimate false discovery rates, a later analysis permuted the HLA or CMV assignments 20 times. In a later analysis, co-occurring TCRs were grouped using DBSCAN, with TCRdist sequence similarity added in when clustering inside HLA-allele-positive subsets. For co-occurrence clustering, repertoires with fewer than 30,000 or more than 120,000 public chains were excluded, along with 5 or 6 repertoires with anomalous nucleotide sharing. TCRdb carries this immuneACCESS record with in-frame sequences only. Its versions omit some clonotypes, under half of them owing to an unresolved V gene in the studies checked, with the rest unexplained. V, J and clone size were drawn from that table, and D and trimming were deduced from the DNA. This sample lists roughly 100,000 clones; around 9.6% were detected once. 5.1% of the sample is taken by the ten largest.

The cohort consisted of 650 to 700 healthy bone marrow donors. At the time of sampling, all cohort members were nominally healthy, though unrecorded immune exposures were likely present. The donor was CMV seropositive and belonged to the group of 250 to 350 seropositive cohort members. Each donor provided a peripheral blood sample, and peripheral blood mononuclear cells were used for TCR beta sequencing. Genomic DNA was extracted from the blood cell samples with the Qiagen DNeasy Blood Extraction Kit. The rearrangement joined TRBV28 to TRBJ2-7; there is no confident call for the D gene. The sequence came from a man aged 45-60 years in good health and CMV-seropositive. Sequencing was performed on PBMCs. CDR3 sequence: CASTRNSEQYF. The DNA reads TGTGCCAGCACCAGAAACAGCGAGCAGTACTTC.